Below are 30 T cell receptor beta chains sequenced from a single sample in a study of cytomegalovirus exposure and HLA in healthy donors. With 60 Vbeta and 13 Jbeta primers, the PCR was carried out. Here immunoSEQ multiplex PCR was the method, and the copy in TCRdb shows in-frame clones only, minus some. The record lists 100,000 to 150,000 clones, of which the ten most abundant hold 2.5% to 3%. Sequenced sample: PBMCs. All receptors come from a man aged 25 to 40 in good health and CMV-seronegative.

The V and J genes are TRBV21-1 and TRBJ2-1; the table assigns TRBD1, which was not confirmed against the DNA. TRBV21-1 corresponds to a pseudogene. The length of the CDR3 is 12 residues. The CDR3 coding sequence is TGTGCCCGAACAGGGGGCGAGAATGAGCAGTTCTTC. Protein product: CARTGGENEQFF.

V and J are TRBV13 and TRBJ1-2; unclear D gene. Germline CDR1 reads PRHDT; CDR2 reads FYEKMQ (reference sequence). V dropped 4 bases and J dropped 4 bases, with 16 bases sitting between them. This CDR3 contains 15 residues. The CDR3 sequence is CASSSRETPSYGYTF. The CDR3 bases are TGTGCCAGCAGCTCTAGGGAGACCCCCAGCTATGGCTACACCTTC.

CDR3 DNA: TGTGCCAGCAGATCTCCGGGACAGGGTATTAGCAATCAGCCCCAGCATTTT. Translating gives CASRSPGQGISNQPQHF. The rearrangement links TRBV28 to TRBJ1-5; 9 bases align to TRBD1. Germline V lookup: CDR1 MDHEN, CDR2 SYDVKM. CDR3 length: 17 residues. Unmatched junction bases numbered 9, after V lost 6 bases and J lost 0 bases.

The V call is TRBV5-1, the J call TRBJ1-1, with 8 nucleotides matching TRBD1. Germline CDR1 reads SGHRS; CDR2 reads YFSETQ. The V and J ends lost 2 bases and 3 bases, in that order; junction bases with no gene match: 3. The CDR3 totals 14 residues. CDR3: CASSFRGLDTEAFF. CDR3 DNA sequence: TGCGCCAGCAGCTTCAGGGGGCTGGACACTGAAGCTTTCTTT. The full variable domain, in which reference TRBV5-1 and TRBJ1-1 provide the parts outside the CDR3, is KAGVTQTPRYLIKTRGQQVTLSCSPISGHRSVSWYQQTPGQGLQFLFEYFSETQRNKGNFPGRFSGRQFSNSRSEMNVSTLELGDSALYLCASSFRGLDTEAFFGQGTRLTVV.

In DNA, the CDR3 is TGTGCCAGCAGTGGACTAGCGGGTTCCTCTGGGGCCAACGTCCTGACTTTC. Residues: CASSGLAGSSGANVLTF. The chain is built from TRBV6-4 and TRBJ2-6; 10 positions match TRBD2. Looked up from germline, CDR1 is MRHNA and CDR2 is SNTAGT. The CDR3 totals 17 residues. With V trimmed by 4 bases and J by 0 bases, 3 bases remained unmatched.

V usage is TRBV13 and J usage is TRBJ2-3; D is perhaps TRBD2 (5 bases). The CDR3 totals 15 residues. Germline-derived CDR1 and CDR2 are PRHDT and FYEKMQ (reference sequence). Trimming stripped 5 bases from V and 4 bases from J, with 16 bases between. The CDR3, as DNA: TGTGCCAGCAGCCGACTTCGAGGAGGAGCAGATACGCAGTATTTT. It specifies CASSRLRGGADTQYF.

The chain employs TRBV27 and TRBJ1-2, with D unresolved. Germline loops: CDR1 MNHEY, CDR2 SMNVEV (reference sequence). The CDR3 spans 14 residues. Between the trimmed V and J ends, which lost 2 bases and 3 bases, there was a span of 10 bases. The CDR3 DNA reads TGTGCCAGCAGTTTAGGAGGGAGGGACTATGGCTACACCTTC. Translation gives CASSLGGRDYGYTF.

The J gene is TRBJ1-3, the V gene TRBV28, with D possibly matching TRBD1 (6 bases). The CDR3 consists of 15 residues. Per the germline V gene, CDR1 is MDHEN and CDR2 is SYDVKM. Trimming pared 2 bases from V and 4 bases from J, leaving 12 bases between. The CDR3 protein is CASSLGTSGGNTIYF. The CDR3 nucleotides read TGTGCCAGCAGTTTAGGGACATCGGGGGGAAACACCATATATTTT.

The rearrangement links TRBV5-5 to TRBJ1-3; D is unresolved. The V and J ends lost 0 bases and 7 bases respectively, with 8 bases between them. Germline V gene lookup returns CDR1 SGHKS and CDR2 YYEKEE (reference sequence). The CDR3 runs to 13 residues. The CDR3 nucleotides are TGTGCCAGCAGCTTGGGAGTTTTCAACACCATATATTTT. Amino acid sequence: CASSLGVFNTIYF. The entire variable domain, with the rest obtained from reference TRBV5-5 and TRBJ1-3, is as follows: DAGVTQSPTHLIKTRGQQVTLRCSPISGHKSVSWYQQVLGQGPQFIFQYYEKEERGRGNFPDRFSARQFPNYSSELNVNALLLGDSALYLCASSLGVFNTIYFGEGSWLTVV.

The CDR3 protein is CAWRFDRAGANVLTF. CDR3 sequence (DNA): TGTGCCTGGAGATTCGACAGGGCTGGGGCCAACGTCCTGACTTTC. The chain has TRBV30 and TRBJ2-6, with 7 bases aligning to TRBD1. Losses at the gene ends were 3 bases for V and 2 bases for J; bases not matched to a gene: 4. CDR1 is GTSNPN and CDR2 is SVGIG in the germline V gene (reference sequence). The CDR3 is 15 amino acids.

This rearrangement joins TRBV4-1 to TRBJ2-1, with TRBD2 matching over 8 bases. V dropped 1 base and J dropped 6; count of bases not matched to a gene: 11. The CDR3 is 17 amino acids. CDR1 is MGHRA, CDR2 YSYEKL, per germline. DNA of the CDR3: TGCGCCAGCAGCCAAGGCCCCGGGGGACTAGTGGGCAATGAGCAGTTCTTC. Its protein product is CASSQGPGGLVGNEQFF.

This sequence joins TRBV5-4 and TRBJ2-3, with 7 bases aligning to TRBD2. V gave up 4 bases and J gave up 1 base; unmatched junction bases: 9. Germline assignment: CDR1 SGHNT and CDR2 YYREEE (reference sequence). The CDR3 sequence is 16 residues long. Here the CDR3 reads CASSKNPTSRTDTQYF. CDR3 nucleotides: TGTGCCAGCAGCAAAAACCCGACTAGCCGCACAGATACGCAGTATTTT.

The J gene is TRBJ2-1, the V gene TRBV5-6; D might be TRBD2 (5 bases). The CDR3 spans 13 residues. The germline gives CDR1 SGHDT, CDR2 YYEEEE. The germline V and J ends were trimmed by 2 bases and 9 bases, with 12 bases remaining between them. This CDR3 is CASSFGSEGEQFF. The CDR3 region has the DNA TGTGCCAGCAGCTTTGGTAGCGAGGGTGAGCAGTTCTTC.

The chain has TRBV6-1 and TRBJ1-4; D is unresolved. The CDR3 extends over 15 amino acids. V dropped 3 bases and J dropped 10 bases, with 18 bases sitting between them. The germline gives CDR1 MNHNS, CDR2 SASEGT. Written as DNA, the CDR3 is TGTGCCAGCAGTGATGGCCAGGCCTCTTCAGGAAAACTGTTTTTT. Translation gives CASSDGQASSGKLFF.

The chain carries TRBV9 and TRBJ2-3, with TRBD2 matching 9 bases. The CDR3 has 16 residues. In germline, CDR1 is SGDLS, CDR2 YYNGEE. The V and J ends lost 4 bases and 3 bases, in that order; junction bases with no gene match: 9. The CDR3 DNA is TGTGCCAGCAGCCCGCCCCATGGACTAGCGACAGATACGCAGTATTTT. Encoded protein: CASSPPHGLATDTQYF.

The rearrangement joins TRBV7-9 to TRBJ2-1, with 9 positions matching TRBD2. Germline CDR1 reads SEHNR; CDR2 reads FQNEAQ (reference sequence). The CDR3 has 15 amino acids. V dropped 2 bases and J dropped 9; count of bases not matched to a gene: 8. The CDR3: CASSLIAREGREQFF. CDR3 nucleotide sequence: TGTGCCAGCAGCTTAATTGCGCGGGAGGGCCGTGAGCAGTTCTTC.

The gene calls are TRBV6-6 and TRBJ2-4; TRBD2 might be the D (5 bases). The CDR3 length is 14 residues. CDR1 is MNHNY, CDR2 SVGAGI, per germline (reference sequence). CDR3 region: CLQVPAGAKNIQYF. The CDR3 DNA follows: TGTCTACAAGTCCCGGCGGGAGCCAAAAACATTCAGTACTTC.

This rearrangement joins TRBV9 to TRBJ2-1, with a weak D call TRBD2 (6 bases). Per the germline V gene, CDR1 is SGDLS and CDR2 is YYNGEE. V was clipped by 4 bases and J by 10 bases, with 15 bases between them. The CDR3 totals 13 residues. CDR3 DNA sequence: TGTGCCAGCAGCCGACTAGGGACCAGGGAGCAGTTCTTC. This codes for CASSRLGTREQFF.

This rearrangement joins TRBV7-8 to TRBJ2-1; 10 nucleotides agree with TRBD2. Germline CDR1 SGHVS, CDR2 FQNEAQ. The CDR3 is 14 amino acids. Trimming at V came to 5 bases and at J to 9 bases, leaving 7 bases not matched to a gene. The CDR3 loop is CASSPSGSTFEQFF. Here the CDR3 DNA reads TGTGCCAGCAGCCCTAGCGGGAGCACTTTTGAGCAGTTCTTC.

The chain combines TRBV6-5 with TRBJ1-6; TRBD1 agrees at 7 bases. The CDR3 totals 12 residues. Germline V gene data show CDR1 as MNHEY and CDR2 as SVGAGI. With V trimmed by 8 bases and J by 12 bases, 7 bases remained unmatched. CDR3 DNA: TGTGCCAGCGGGCGCAGGGGGGAACCCCTCCACTTT. Protein sequence: CASGRRGEPLHF.

V and J are TRBV2 and TRBJ2-1; possible D gene TRBD2, 5 bases. Trimming removed 1 base from V and 8 bases from J, with 15 bases in between. From germline, CDR1 is SNHLY and CDR2 FYNNEI. This CDR3 spans 15 amino acids. DNA of the CDR3: TGTGCCAGCAGTGAAGTAAGCGGAGGCGTGGATGAGCAGTTCTTC. Translated, it gives CASSEVSGGVDEQFF.

The V gene is TRBV11-3, the J gene TRBJ2-2; maybe TRBD2 (6 bases). The ends were cut back, 6 bases at V and 4 bases at J, with 15 bases in the middle. Germline V gene lookup returns CDR1 SGHNT and CDR2 YENEEA. The CDR3 has 15 amino acids. The CDR3 loop is CASSKAGGTTGELFF. In nucleotides, the CDR3 is TGTGCCAGCAGTAAGGCCGGAGGGACCACCGGGGAGCTGTTTTTT.

Here the CDR3 DNA reads TGTGCCACCAGCAGAGACTCTTTCGGGACATCAAAGACCCAGTACTTC. Amino acids: CATSRDSFGTSKTQYF. V and J are TRBV15 and TRBJ2-5; perhaps TRBD1 as D (6 bases). This CDR3 contains 16 residues. Trimming removed 0 bases from V and 6 bases from J, with 17 bases in between. Germline V gene data show CDR1 as LNHNV and CDR2 as YYDKDF (reference sequence).

This rearrangement joins TRBV5-1 to TRBJ2-2; 7 nucleotides align to TRBD1. Germline CDR1 reads SGHRS; CDR2 reads YFSETQ. The J segment lost 6 bases and the V segment lost 4 bases, leaving 6 bases of the junction unmatched. This CDR3 contains 14 residues. The CDR3: CASSLDRAAGELFF. In DNA, the CDR3 is TGCGCCAGCAGCCTTGACAGGGCGGCCGGGGAGCTGTTTTTT. The full variable domain, completed using reference TRBV5-1 and TRBJ2-2, is KAGVTQTPRYLIKTRGQQVTLSCSPISGHRSVSWYQQTPGQGLQFLFEYFSETQRNKGNFPGRFSGRQFSNSRSEMNVSTLELGDSALYLCASSLDRAAGELFFGEGSRLTVL.

The V call is TRBV7-8, the J call TRBJ2-7; 9 nucleotides agree with TRBD1. Germline V gene lookup returns CDR1 SGHVS and CDR2 FQNEAQ. V lost 5 bases, J lost 1 base, and 6 bases stayed unmatched. CDR3 size: 15 residues. The CDR3 protein is CASSQQGARSYEQYF. The DNA of the CDR3 is TGTGCCAGCAGCCAACAGGGGGCGCGTTCCTACGAGCAGTACTTC.

The rearrangement joins TRBV7-7 to TRBJ2-1, with 9 bases matching TRBD1. The CDR3 loop spans 15 amino acids. The junction had 6 bases not matched to a gene; V was cut back by 4 bases and J by 5 bases. From germline, CDR1 is SSHAT and CDR2 FNYEAQ (reference sequence). The CDR3 sequence is CASSSDRGNNNEQFF. The DNA of the CDR3 is TGTGCCAGCAGCTCCGACAGGGGGAATAACAATGAGCAGTTCTTC.

The chain combines TRBV11-2 with TRBJ2-5; 7 nucleotides match TRBD1. V lost 6 bases, J lost 7 bases, and 11 bases stayed unmatched. The CDR3 runs to 14 residues. From germline, CDR1 is SGHAT and CDR2 FQNNGV. The CDR3 spells CASRGDQGDGTQYF. The CDR3, as DNA: TGTGCCAGCAGGGGGGACCAGGGGGACGGGACCCAGTACTTC. The whole variable domain, filled in from reference TRBV11-2 and TRBJ2-5, reads EAGVAQSPRYKIIEKRQSVAFWCNPISGHATLYWYQQILGQGPKLLIQFQNNGVVDDSQLPKDRFSAERLKGVDSTLKIQPAKLEDSAVYLCASRGDQGDGTQYFGPGTRLLVL.

The gene calls are TRBV6-1 and TRBJ2-6, with D perhaps TRBD2 (5 bases). Germline CDR1 MNHNS, CDR2 SASEGT. V was pared by 5 bases and J by 2 bases, with 10 bases between. The CDR3 loop spans 15 amino acids. CDR3 region: CASSSPGAGANVLTF. CDR3 nucleotide sequence: TGTGCCAGCAGTTCCCCCGGGGCTGGGGCCAACGTCCTGACTTTC.

The chain combines TRBV29-1 with TRBJ2-1; D gene uncertain. This CDR3 has 12 residues. V lost 2 bases, J lost 15 bases, and 17 bases lay in between. Germline loops: CDR1 SQVTM, CDR2 ANQGSEA. CDR3 amino acids: CSVEIARRQRFF. Here the CDR3 DNA reads TGCAGCGTTGAAATTGCGCGGCGGCAGCGGTTCTTC.

This sequence joins TRBV4-1 and TRBJ1-6; D may be TRBD1 (6 bases). Trimming shortened V by 3 bases and J by 7 bases, and 13 bases separated the two germline ends. Per the germline V gene, CDR1 is MGHRA and CDR2 is YSYEKL. The CDR3 covers 15 residues. For the CDR3, the DNA is TGCGCCAGCAGCCAGGTGACAGGTCTGAATTCACCCCTCCACTTT. Its protein product is CASSQVTGLNSPLHF.